This TCR beta chain emerged from a study of PD-1 blockade in classical Hodgkin lymphoma. Across the study: Patients were given intravenous nivolumab, 3 mg/kg, every 2 weeks.

Assay: immunoSEQ multiplex PCR; the TCRdb copy retains only in-frame clones and omits some. The sample has approximately 34,000 clones; more than 65% are singletons. Every single patient, without exception, relapsed after autologous stem cell transplantation, and brentuximab vedotin exposure varied. Study-wide results and caveats: Similar baseline diversity was found in complete responders and newly diagnosed patients.

Notes on this clone: Its antigen remains unknown.

Source: peripheral blood mononuclear cells (PBMCs), taken before the second cycle of nivolumab. This sequence was found in a human donor with classical Hodgkin lymphoma.

The CDR3 loop reads CASSQTGGDQPQHF. The CDR3, as DNA: TGTGCCAGCTCACAAACAGGGGGCGATCAGCCCCAGCATTTT. The rearrangement links TRBV18 to TRBJ1-5, with 9 bases fitting TRBD1. V shed 4 bases and J 5 bases; nucleotides not matched to a gene: 3. CDR1 and CDR2 (germline): KGHSH, LQKENI. This CDR3 has 14 residues.